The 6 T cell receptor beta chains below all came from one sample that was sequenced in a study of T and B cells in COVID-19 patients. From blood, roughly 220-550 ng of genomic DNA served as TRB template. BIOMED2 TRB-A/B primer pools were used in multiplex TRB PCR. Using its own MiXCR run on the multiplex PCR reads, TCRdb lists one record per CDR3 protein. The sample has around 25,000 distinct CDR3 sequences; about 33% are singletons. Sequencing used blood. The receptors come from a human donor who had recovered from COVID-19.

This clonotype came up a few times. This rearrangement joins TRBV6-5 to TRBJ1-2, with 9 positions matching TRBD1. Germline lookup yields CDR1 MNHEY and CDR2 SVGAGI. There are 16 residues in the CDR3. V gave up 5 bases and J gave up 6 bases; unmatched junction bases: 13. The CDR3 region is CASSINRGPSVDGYTF. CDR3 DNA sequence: TGTGCCAGCAGTATAAACAGGGGGCCGAGTGTGGATGGCTACACCTTC.

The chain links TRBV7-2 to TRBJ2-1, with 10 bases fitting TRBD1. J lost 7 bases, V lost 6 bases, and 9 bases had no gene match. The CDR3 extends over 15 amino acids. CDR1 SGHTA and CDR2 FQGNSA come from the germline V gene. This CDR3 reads CASRTPGQGRNEQFF. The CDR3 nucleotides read TGTGCCAGCAGGACTCCGGGACAGGGGAGGAATGAGCAGTTCTTC.

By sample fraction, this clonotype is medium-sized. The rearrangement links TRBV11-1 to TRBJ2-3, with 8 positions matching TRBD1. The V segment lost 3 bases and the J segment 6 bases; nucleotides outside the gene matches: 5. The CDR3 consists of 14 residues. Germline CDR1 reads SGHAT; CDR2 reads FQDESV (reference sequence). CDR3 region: CASSLDRAGDTQYF. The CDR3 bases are TGTGCCAGCAGCTTGGACAGGGCTGGGGATACGCAGTATTTT. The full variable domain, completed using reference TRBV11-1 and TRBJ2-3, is EAEVAQSPRYKITEKSQAVAFWCDPISGHATLYWYRQILGQGPELLVQFQDESVVDDSQLPKDRFSAERLKGVDSTLKIQPAELGDSAMYLCASSLDRAGDTQYFGPGTRLTVL.

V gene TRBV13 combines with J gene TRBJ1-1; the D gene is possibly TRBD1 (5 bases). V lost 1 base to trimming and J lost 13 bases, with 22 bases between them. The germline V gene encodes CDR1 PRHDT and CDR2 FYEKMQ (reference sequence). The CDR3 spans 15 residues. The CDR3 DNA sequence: TGTGCCAGCAGCTTAGATTTGAGGCCAGGGAGGGTCGGTTTCTTT. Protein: CASSLDLRPGRVGFF. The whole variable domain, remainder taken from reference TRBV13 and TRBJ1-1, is AAGVIQSPRHLIKEKRETATLKCYPIPRHDTVYWYQQGPGQDPQFLISFYEKMQSDKGSIPDRFSAQQFSDYHSELNMSSLELGDSALYFCASSLDLRPGRVGFFGQGTRLTVV.

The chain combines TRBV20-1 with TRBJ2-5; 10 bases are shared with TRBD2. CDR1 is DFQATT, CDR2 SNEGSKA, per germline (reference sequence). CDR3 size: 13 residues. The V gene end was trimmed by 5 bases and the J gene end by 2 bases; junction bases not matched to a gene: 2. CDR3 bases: TGCAGTGCTGCGACTAGCGGGCAAGAGACCCAGTACTTC. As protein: CSAATSGQETQYF.

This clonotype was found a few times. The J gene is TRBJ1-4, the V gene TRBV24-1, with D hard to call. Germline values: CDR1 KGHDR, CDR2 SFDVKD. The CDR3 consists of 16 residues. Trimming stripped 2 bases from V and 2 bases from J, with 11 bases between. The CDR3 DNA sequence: TGTGCCACCAGTGATTCCCTCAGTGAGACTAATGAAAAACTGTTTTTT. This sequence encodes CATSDSLSETNEKLFF.